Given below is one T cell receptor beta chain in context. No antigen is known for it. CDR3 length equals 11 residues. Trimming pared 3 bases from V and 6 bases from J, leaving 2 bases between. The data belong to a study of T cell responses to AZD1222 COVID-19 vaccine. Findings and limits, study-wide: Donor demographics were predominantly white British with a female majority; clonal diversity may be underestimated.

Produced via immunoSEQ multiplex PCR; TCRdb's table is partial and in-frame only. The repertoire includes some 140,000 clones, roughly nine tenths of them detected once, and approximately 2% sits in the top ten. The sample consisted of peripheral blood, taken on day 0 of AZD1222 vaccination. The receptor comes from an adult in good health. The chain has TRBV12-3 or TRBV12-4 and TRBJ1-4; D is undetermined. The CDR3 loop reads CASSFDEKLFF. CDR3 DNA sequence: TGTGCCAGCAGTTTTGATGAAAAACTGTTTTTT.